This TCR beta chain was profiled in a study of Ad26.COV2.S vaccination and SARS-CoV-2 variants. Stated treatment: over 15 received Ad26.COV2.S at low or high dose, single or two shots; about 5 received placebo; per-sample allocation not given. Day 63 after the first vaccine or placebo injection was the time point for sampling. Profiling relied on immunoSEQ multiplex PCR, and the TCRdb table lists in-frame clones only, not all of them. The sample contains 300,000 to 400,000 clones, 70% to 90% of which appear only once. This CDR3 contains 14 residues. CDR1 is SGDLS and CDR2 is YYNGEE in the germline V gene. J was trimmed by 9 bases and V by 3 bases; bases with no gene match: 4. This clone was seen once.

The specimen was peripheral blood, collected in a trial of Ad26.COV2.S vaccine versus placebo. The receptor comes from a person aged 18-60 years who received the Ad26.COV2.S COVID-19 vaccine or a placebo. The genes are TRBV9 and TRBJ1-6; 9 bases align to TRBD1. The CDR3 loop is CASSEGTGPSPLHF. CDR3 nucleotides: TGTGCCAGCAGCGAGGGGACAGGGCCTTCACCCCTCCACTTT.